The 16 T cell receptor beta chains below all came from one sample that was sequenced in a study of blood T cell repertoires in COVID-19. This table comes from immunoSEQ multiplex PCR, and its TCRdb copy is limited to in-frame clones, with some not included. The sample lists around 180,000 clones, approximately 77% occurring once. Sequencing was carried out using peripheral blood. The receptors come from a woman older than 75 with active or convalescent COVID-19.

V gene TRBV7-2 combines with J gene TRBJ1-4; the match to TRBD1 covers 10 bases. Germline trimming cut 5 bases from V and 2 bases from J; bases unmatched to any gene: 8. CDR1 is SGHTA, CDR2 FQGNSA, per germline. The CDR3 runs 17 residues. The CDR3 bases are TGTGCCAGCAGCGACCGGGACAGGGGCCTTACTAATGAAAAACTGTTTTTT. This sequence encodes CASSDRDRGLTNEKLFF.

V gene TRBV10-3 combines with J gene TRBJ2-2, with 9 bases aligning to TRBD1. J was trimmed by 4 bases and V by 0 bases; bases with no gene match: 3. Germline CDR1 reads ENHRY; CDR2 reads SYGVKD. The CDR3 length is 16 residues. The DNA of the CDR3 is TGTGCCATCAGTGAGTCGTTGACAGGGGGCACCGGGGAGCTGTTTTTT. Its translation is CAISESLTGGTGELFF.

J is TRBJ1-5 and V is TRBV19; no definite D call. The germline V gene has CDR1 LNHDA and CDR2 SQIVND (reference sequence). CDR3 length equals 16 residues. Trimming took off 3 bases at V and 0 bases at J, with 12 bases between the two ends. The CDR3 region has the DNA TGTGCCAGTAGTATCGAGGGAGACTATAGCAATCAGCCCCAGCATTTT. Encoded protein: CASSIEGDYSNQPQHF.

This chain links TRBV7-9 with TRBJ1-1; 9 positions agree with TRBD1. The CDR3 loop spans 14 amino acids. In germline, CDR1 is SEHNR, CDR2 FQNEAQ (reference sequence). The junction had 9 bases not matched to a gene; V was cut back by 5 bases and J by 8 bases. The CDR3 sequence is CASSARQGGEEAFF. CDR3 coding DNA: TGTGCCAGCAGCGCTCGACAGGGGGGTGAGGAAGCTTTCTTT.

The V and J genes are TRBV10-2 and TRBJ2-2, with 12 bases that match TRBD2. The trim removed 2 bases at V and 5 bases at J, leaving 6 bases unmatched. This CDR3 has 17 residues. CDR1 WSHSY and CDR2 SAAADI come from the germline V gene. CDR3 loop: CASSETSGRPSTGELFF. CDR3 in DNA: TGCGCCAGCAGTGAGACTAGCGGGAGGCCGTCTACCGGGGAGCTGTTTTTT.

The chain combines TRBV7-9 with TRBJ1-2, with no clear D. This CDR3 region has 13 residues. Deletions cut 7 bases from V and 8 bases from J, with 17 bases between. Germline CDR1 and CDR2: SEHNR and FQNEAQ (reference sequence). CDR3 residues: CASTIDTFGGYTF. The CDR3 DNA reads TGTGCCAGCACCATCGACACCTTTGGGGGCTACACCTTC.

V is TRBV2 and J is TRBJ2-4; D uncertain. V lost 7 bases and J 0 bases, leaving 4 bases between the germline ends. This CDR3 comprises 12 residues. Germline loops: CDR1 SNHLY, CDR2 FYNNEI. The CDR3 here is CASTLAKNIQYF. In DNA, the CDR3 is TGTGCCAGCACTTTAGCCAAAAACATTCAGTACTTC.

This clone was seen a single time. The V gene is TRBV27, the J gene TRBJ1-5; tentative D call: TRBD1 (5 bases). Germline CDR1 reads MNHEY; CDR2 reads SMNVEV (reference sequence). V lost 6 bases, J lost 0 bases, and 15 bases lay in between. CDR3 length: 16 amino acids. CDR3 coding DNA: TGTGCCAGCAGCCCCAGGGCAGCTTATAGCAATCAGCCCCAGCATTTT. Translated: CASSPRAAYSNQPQHF.

The V and J genes are TRBV29-1 and TRBJ1-1; D is ambiguous. The CDR3 is 16 amino acids. The ends were cut back, 4 bases at V and 1 base at J, with 19 bases in the middle. Germline V gene lookup returns CDR1 SQVTM and CDR2 ANQGSEA. CDR3 sequence reads: CSVARGWGMPNTEAFF. CDR3 coding DNA: TGCAGCGTTGCGCGGGGTTGGGGAATGCCGAACACTGAAGCTTTCTTT. Filled out from reference TRBV29-1 and TRBJ1-1, the complete variable domain reads SAVISQKPSRDICQRGTSLTIQCQVDSQVTMMFWYRQQPGQSLTLIATANQGSEATYESGFVIDKFPISRPNLTFSTLTVSNMSPEDSSIYLCSVARGWGMPNTEAFFGQGTRLTVV.

This clone showed up just once. V is TRBV20-1 and J is TRBJ1-2; 7 positions agree with TRBD1. Germline CDR1 and CDR2: DFQATT and SNEGSKA (reference sequence). Trimming removed 3 bases from V and 4 bases from J; junction bases left unmatched: 5. This CDR3 is built from 13 residues. The CDR3 spells CSASPDRAYGYTF. The CDR3 DNA is TGCAGTGCTAGTCCAGACAGGGCCTATGGCTACACCTTC.

CDR3 in amino acids: CASSSEGGSGTDTQYF. CDR3 sequence (DNA): TGTGCCAGCAGCTCCGAAGGGGGTTCGGGGACAGATACGCAGTATTTT. The chain is built from TRBV7-9 and TRBJ2-3; possible D gene TRBD1, 6 bases. V lost 4 bases and J lost 3, with 17 bases in between. This CDR3 spans 16 amino acids. Looked up from germline, CDR1 is SEHNR and CDR2 is FQNEAQ (reference sequence). The full variable domain, in which reference TRBV7-9 and TRBJ2-3 provide the parts outside the CDR3, is DTGVSQNPRHKITKRGQNVTFRCDPISEHNRLYWYRQTLGQGPEFLTYFQNEAQLEKSRLLSDRFSAERPKGSFSTLEIQRTEQGDSAMYLCASSSEGGSGTDTQYFGPGTRLTVL.

V usage is TRBV10-1 and J usage is TRBJ1-1; tentative D call: TRBD1 (6 bases). V lost 6 bases, J lost 6 bases, and 17 bases lay in between. Germline CDR1 reads WNHNN; CDR2 reads SYGVQD (reference sequence). This CDR3 spans 14 amino acids. CDR3 DNA: TGCGCCAGCAGGGACCAACAGGGCTCGTCTGAAGCTTTCTTT. Its translation: CASRDQQGSSEAFF.

This chain connects TRBV11-2 to TRBJ2-7; D unclear. The CDR3 is made up of 13 amino acids. V lost 6 bases and J 2 bases, leaving 11 bases between the germline ends. Germline V gene sequence: CDR1 SGHAT, CDR2 FQNNGV. CDR3 sequence (DNA): TGTGCCAGCAGTCCTGGGCACGCCTACGAGCAGTACTTC. Translation: CASSPGHAYEQYF. The whole variable domain, filled in from reference TRBV11-2 and TRBJ2-7, reads EAGVAQSPRYKIIEKRQSVAFWCNPISGHATLYWYQQILGQGPKLLIQFQNNGVVDDSQLPKDRFSAERLKGVDSTLKIQPAKLEDSAVYLCASSPGHAYEQYFGPGTRLTVT.

This rearrangement joins TRBV28 to TRBJ1-1; D gene unclear. This CDR3 is built from 14 residues. Per germline, CDR1 MDHEN and CDR2 SYDVKM. The V gene lost 2 bases and the J gene lost 6 bases, with 13 bases spanning the gap. CDR3: CASSLDGVIAEAFF. In DNA, the CDR3 is TGTGCCAGCAGTTTAGACGGAGTTATCGCTGAAGCTTTCTTT.

The chain couples TRBV6-6 to TRBJ2-3, with a tentative D call TRBD2 (6 bases). The CDR3 is 16 amino acids. Trimming left V 4 bases short and J 4 bases short, with 18 bases between. Germline CDR1 and CDR2: MNHNY and SVGAGI (reference sequence). The CDR3 protein is CASSSGRGGVSDTQYF. The DNA for the CDR3 is TGTGCCAGCAGTTCGGGAAGGGGAGGAGTGTCAGATACGCAGTATTTT.

The chain recombines TRBV5-5 with TRBJ2-7; 9 nucleotides align to TRBD1. Unmatched junction bases numbered 9, after V lost 4 bases and J lost 4 bases. Germline CDR1 SGHKS, CDR2 YYEKEE (reference sequence). The CDR3 extends over 15 amino acids. The CDR3 is CASSVTGGFVYEQYF. CDR3 nucleotide sequence: TGTGCCAGCAGCGTGACAGGGGGTTTTGTATACGAGCAGTACTTC.